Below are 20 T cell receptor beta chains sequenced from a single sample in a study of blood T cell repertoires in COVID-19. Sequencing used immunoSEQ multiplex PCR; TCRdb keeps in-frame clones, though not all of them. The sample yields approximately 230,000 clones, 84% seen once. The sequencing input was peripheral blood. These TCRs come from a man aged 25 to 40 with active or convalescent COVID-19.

CDR3 sequence (DNA): TGCGCCAGCAGCCAAGCCACAGCGGGAGCTTACGAACCTGGCGAGCAGTACTTC. As protein: CASSQATAGAYEPGEQYF. The chain employs TRBV4-3 and TRBJ2-7; 8 nucleotides agree with TRBD2. CDR3 length: 18 amino acids. CDR1 is LGHNA, CDR2 YSLEER, per germline. Germline trimming cut 1 base from V and 6 bases from J; bases unmatched to any gene: 17.

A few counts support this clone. Written as DNA, the CDR3 is TGTGCCAGCAGTTTTAAGGGGTCTTGGCAAGAGACCCAGTACTTC. Encoded protein: CASSFKGSWQETQYF. The gene calls are TRBV28 and TRBJ2-5; D possibly corresponds to TRBD1 (5 bases). V gave up 3 bases and J gave up 2 bases, with 13 bases separating them. The CDR3 covers 15 residues. Looked up from germline, CDR1 is MDHEN and CDR2 is SYDVKM.

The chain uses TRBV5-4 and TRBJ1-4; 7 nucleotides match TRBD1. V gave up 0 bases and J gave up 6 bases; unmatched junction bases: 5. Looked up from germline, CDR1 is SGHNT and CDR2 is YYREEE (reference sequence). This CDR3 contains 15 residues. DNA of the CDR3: TGTGCCAGCAGCTTGGGTCAGACAGGGCATGAAAAACTGTTTTTT. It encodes CASSLGQTGHEKLFF.

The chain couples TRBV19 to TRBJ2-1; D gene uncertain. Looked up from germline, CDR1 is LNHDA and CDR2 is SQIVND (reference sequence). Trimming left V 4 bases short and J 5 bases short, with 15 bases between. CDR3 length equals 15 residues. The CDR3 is CASSTGVGSNNEQFF. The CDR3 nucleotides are TGTGCCAGTAGTACCGGAGTTGGGTCGAACAATGAGCAGTTCTTC.

DNA for the CDR3: TGTGCCAGCAGTCTGAGAGCGGGAGCGACCGGGGAGCTGTTTTTT. Its translation: CASSLRAGATGELFF. The gene calls are TRBV6-6 and TRBJ2-2; TRBD2 matches at 8 bases. CDR3 size: 15 residues. The J segment lost 5 bases and the V segment lost 5 bases, leaving 7 bases of the junction unmatched. The germline gives CDR1 MNHNY, CDR2 SVGAGI (reference sequence).

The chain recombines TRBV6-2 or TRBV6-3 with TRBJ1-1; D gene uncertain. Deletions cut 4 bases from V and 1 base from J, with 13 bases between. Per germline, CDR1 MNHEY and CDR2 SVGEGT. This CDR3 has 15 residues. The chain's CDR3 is CASSWSSTGNTEAFF. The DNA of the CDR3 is TGTGCCAGCAGTTGGAGTTCGACGGGGAACACTGAAGCTTTCTTT.

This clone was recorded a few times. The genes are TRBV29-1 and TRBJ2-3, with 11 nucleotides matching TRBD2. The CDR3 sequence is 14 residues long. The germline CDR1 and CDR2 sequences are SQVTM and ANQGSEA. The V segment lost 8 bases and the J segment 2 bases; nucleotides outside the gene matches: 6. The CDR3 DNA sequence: TGCAGCACGTGGACTAGCGGGTCCACAGATACGCAGTATTTT. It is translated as CSTWTSGSTDTQYF.

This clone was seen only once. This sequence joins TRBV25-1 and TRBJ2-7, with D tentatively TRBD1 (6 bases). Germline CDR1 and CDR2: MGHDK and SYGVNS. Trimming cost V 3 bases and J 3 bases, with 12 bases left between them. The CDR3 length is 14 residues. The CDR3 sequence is CASSETGRSYEQYF. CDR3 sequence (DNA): TGTGCCAGCAGTGAGACAGGCAGAAGCTACGAGCAGTACTTC.

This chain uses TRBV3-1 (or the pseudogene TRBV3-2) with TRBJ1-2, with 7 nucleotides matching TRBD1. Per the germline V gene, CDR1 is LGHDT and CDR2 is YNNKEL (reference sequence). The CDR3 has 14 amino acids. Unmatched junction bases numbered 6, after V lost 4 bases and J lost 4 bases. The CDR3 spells CASSPRDSPYGYTF. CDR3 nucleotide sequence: TGTGCCAGCAGCCCGAGGGACAGTCCCTATGGCTACACCTTC.

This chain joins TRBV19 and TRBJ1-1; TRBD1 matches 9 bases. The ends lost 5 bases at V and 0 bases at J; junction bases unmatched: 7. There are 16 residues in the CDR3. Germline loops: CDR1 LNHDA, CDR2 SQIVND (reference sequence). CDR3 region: CASSDRTGVMNTEAFF. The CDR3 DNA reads TGTGCCAGTAGTGATCGGACAGGGGTCATGAACACTGAAGCTTTCTTT.

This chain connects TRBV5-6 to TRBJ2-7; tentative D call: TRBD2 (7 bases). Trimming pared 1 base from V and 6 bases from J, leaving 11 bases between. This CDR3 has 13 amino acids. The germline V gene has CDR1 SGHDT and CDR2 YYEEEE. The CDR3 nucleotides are TGTGCCAGCAGCTTGTGGGGGGGCTTCGAGCAGTACTTC. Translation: CASSLWGGFEQYF. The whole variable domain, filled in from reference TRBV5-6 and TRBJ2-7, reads DAGVTQSPTHLIKTRGQQVTLRCSPKSGHDTVSWYQQALGQGPQFIFQYYEEEERQRGNFPDRFSGHQFPNYSSELNVNALLLGDSALYLCASSLWGGFEQYFGPGTRLTVT.

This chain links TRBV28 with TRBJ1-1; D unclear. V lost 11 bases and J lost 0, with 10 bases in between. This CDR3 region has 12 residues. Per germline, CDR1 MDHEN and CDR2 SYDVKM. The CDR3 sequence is CASGVLNTEAFF. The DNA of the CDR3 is TGTGCCTCCGGGGTTCTGAACACTGAAGCTTTCTTT.

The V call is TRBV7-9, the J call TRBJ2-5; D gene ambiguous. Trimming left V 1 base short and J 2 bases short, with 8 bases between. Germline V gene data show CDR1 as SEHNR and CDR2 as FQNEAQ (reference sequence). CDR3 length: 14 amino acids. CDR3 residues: CASSLDPVQETQYF. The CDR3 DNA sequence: TGTGCCAGCAGCTTAGATCCGGTTCAAGAGACCCAGTACTTC.

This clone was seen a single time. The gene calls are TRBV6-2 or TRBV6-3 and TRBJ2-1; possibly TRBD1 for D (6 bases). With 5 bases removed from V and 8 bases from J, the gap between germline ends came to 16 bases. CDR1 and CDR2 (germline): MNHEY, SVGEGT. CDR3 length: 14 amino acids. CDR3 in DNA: TGTGCCAGCAGTCCCCGGGTCCAGGGGTATGAGCAGTTCTTC. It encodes CASSPRVQGYEQFF.

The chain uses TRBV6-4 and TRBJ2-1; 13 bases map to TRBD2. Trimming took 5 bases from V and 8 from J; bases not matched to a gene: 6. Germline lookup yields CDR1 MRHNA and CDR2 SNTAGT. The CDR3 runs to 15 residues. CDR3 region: CASSLLAGGPDEQFF. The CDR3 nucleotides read TGTGCCAGCAGTCTACTAGCGGGAGGGCCAGATGAGCAGTTCTTC.

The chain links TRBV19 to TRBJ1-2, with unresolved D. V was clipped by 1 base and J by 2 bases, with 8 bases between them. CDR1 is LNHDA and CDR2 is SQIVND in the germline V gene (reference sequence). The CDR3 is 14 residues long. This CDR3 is CASSIGPGNYGYTF. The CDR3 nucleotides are TGTGCCAGTAGTATAGGACCAGGAAACTATGGCTACACCTTC.

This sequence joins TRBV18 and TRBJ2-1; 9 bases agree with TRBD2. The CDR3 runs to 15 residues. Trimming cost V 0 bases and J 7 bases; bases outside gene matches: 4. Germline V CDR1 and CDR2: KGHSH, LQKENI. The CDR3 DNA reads TGTGCCAGCTCACCACCGGCGGGGGGGCCGAATGAGCAGTTCTTC. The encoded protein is CASSPPAGGPNEQFF.

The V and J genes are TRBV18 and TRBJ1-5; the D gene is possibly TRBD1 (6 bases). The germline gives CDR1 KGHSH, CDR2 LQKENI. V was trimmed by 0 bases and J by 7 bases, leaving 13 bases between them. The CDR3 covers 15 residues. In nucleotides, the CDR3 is TGTGCCAGCTCACCACCGGGGACATTGGGCCAGCCCCAGCATTTT. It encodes CASSPPGTLGQPQHF. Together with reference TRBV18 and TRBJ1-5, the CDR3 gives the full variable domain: NAGVMQNPRHLVRRRGQEARLRCSPMKGHSHVYWYRQLPEEGLKFMVYLQKENIIDESGMPKERFSAEFPKEGPSILRIQQVVRGDSAAYFCASSPPGTLGQPQHFGDGTRLSIL.

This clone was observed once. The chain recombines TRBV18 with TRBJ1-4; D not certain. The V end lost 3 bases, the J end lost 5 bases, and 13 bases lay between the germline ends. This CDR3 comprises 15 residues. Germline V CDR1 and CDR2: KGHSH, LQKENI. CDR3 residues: CASSPPGSPNEKLFF. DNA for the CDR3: TGTGCCAGCTCACCGCCAGGAAGTCCCAATGAAAAACTGTTTTTT.

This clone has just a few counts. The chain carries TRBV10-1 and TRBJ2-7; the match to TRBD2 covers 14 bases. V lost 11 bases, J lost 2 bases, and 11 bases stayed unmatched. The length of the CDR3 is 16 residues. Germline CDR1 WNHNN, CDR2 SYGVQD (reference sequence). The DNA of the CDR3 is TGCGCCGGCCAGACTAGCGGGGGGGCCCCGACCTACGAGCAGTACTTC. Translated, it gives CAGQTSGGAPTYEQYF.